The 24 T cell receptor beta chains presented below share a single source sample, sequenced in a study of blood T cell repertoires in COVID-19. Data came from immunoSEQ multiplex PCR; TCRdb stores just in-frame clones and leaves some out. The sample contains roughly 140,000 clones, approximately 80% of which appear only once. Sequencing input: peripheral blood. The source is a man between 60 and 75 years old with acute or convalescent COVID-19.

The J gene is TRBJ1-1, the V gene TRBV11-2; D is undetermined. Germline V gene data show CDR1 as SGHAT and CDR2 as FQNNGV. This CDR3 comprises 15 residues. V was cut by 0 bases and J by 1 base, with 9 bases left in between. The CDR3 spells CASSLDSRGNTEAFF. CDR3 sequence (DNA): TGTGCCAGCAGCTTAGATAGCCGGGGGAACACTGAAGCTTTCTTT.

The chain couples TRBV6-2 or TRBV6-3 to TRBJ2-7; 8 nucleotides agree with TRBD1. Unmatched junction bases numbered 10, after V lost 4 bases and J lost 5 bases. Germline CDR1 and CDR2: MNHEY and SVGEGT. This CDR3 is 15 amino acids long. The DNA for the CDR3 is TGTGCCAGCAGTTCTTGGGGACAGGTGAAGGACGAGCAGTACTTC. Translating gives CASSSWGQVKDEQYF.

This rearrangement joins TRBV6-5 to TRBJ2-7; 10 bases fit TRBD1. The length of the CDR3 is 15 residues. CDR1 is MNHEY, CDR2 SVGAGI, per germline. V trimming: 6 bases; J trimming: 11 bases; junction bases outside the gene matches: 16. This chain's CDR3 is CASRTGGTGDLLEYF. CDR3 nucleotides: TGTGCCAGCAGAACGGGGGGGACAGGGGATCTTTTAGAGTACTTC.

The chain employs TRBV9 and TRBJ2-2; TRBD1 might be the D (7 bases). Trimming stripped 0 bases from V and 4 bases from J, with 10 bases between. The germline V gene encodes CDR1 SGDLS and CDR2 YYNGEE. The CDR3 contains 15 residues. The CDR3 DNA sequence: TGTGCCAGCAGCGTAGGGCAGGGGGGCACCGGGGAGCTGTTTTTT. Amino acid sequence: CASSVGQGGTGELFF. Combining the CDR3 with reference TRBV9 and TRBJ2-2 gives the whole variable domain DSGVTQTPKHLITATGQRVTLRCSPRSGDLSVYWYQQSLDQGLQFLIQYYNGEERAKGNILERFSAQQFPDLHSELNLSSLELGDSALYFCASSVGQGGTGELFFGEGSRLTVL.

The chain recombines TRBV28 with TRBJ1-1; 7 bases line up with TRBD1. V dropped 5 bases and J dropped 7; count of bases not matched to a gene: 16. This CDR3 has 16 residues. From germline, CDR1 is MDHEN and CDR2 SYDVKM. CDR3 sequence: CASSQPTTGKAGEAFF. The DNA of the CDR3 is TGTGCCAGCAGTCAACCTACGACAGGGAAGGCGGGTGAAGCTTTCTTT.

The V and J genes are TRBV28 and TRBJ2-7, with 7 positions matching TRBD1. CDR3 length equals 14 residues. Germline loops: CDR1 MDHEN, CDR2 SYDVKM. J was trimmed by 3 bases and V by 6 bases; bases with no gene match: 8. The CDR3 reads CASRTQGPSYEQYF. The CDR3 DNA sequence: TGTGCCAGCAGGACACAGGGGCCCAGCTACGAGCAGTACTTC.

This clone was seen a single time. The rearrangement links TRBV9 to TRBJ2-7; 8 bases are shared with TRBD1. Germline CDR1 is SGDLS and CDR2 is YYNGEE. The V and J ends lost 3 bases and 6 bases, in that order; junction bases with no gene match: 8. The length of the CDR3 is 14 residues. The CDR3 reads CASSEQPQGVEQYF. CDR3 nucleotides: TGTGCCAGCAGCGAACAACCACAGGGGGTCGAGCAGTACTTC.

The rearrangement uses TRBV11-3 and TRBJ2-1, with TRBD1 identical over 7 bases. Germline V gene sequence: CDR1 SGHNT, CDR2 YENEEA. The V gene end was trimmed by 1 base and the J gene end by 4 bases; junction bases not matched to a gene: 1. The CDR3 is 14 amino acids. CDR3 protein: CASSLGQGYNEQFF. CDR3 coding DNA: TGTGCCAGCAGCTTAGGACAGGGTTACAATGAGCAGTTCTTC.

This rearrangement joins TRBV5-4 to TRBJ1-3; tentatively, D is TRBD1 (5 bases). The germline gives CDR1 SGHNT, CDR2 YYREEE (reference sequence). This CDR3 spans 13 amino acids. Trimming took off 1 base at V and 7 bases at J, with 9 bases between the two ends. The DNA of the CDR3 is TGTGCCAGCAGCTTGCAGGGCTCCAACACCATATATTTT. Amino acid sequence: CASSLQGSNTIYF.

The V and J genes are TRBV6-4 and TRBJ2-2; 9 positions agree with TRBD2. Per germline, CDR1 MRHNA and CDR2 SNTAGT. The CDR3 is 14 amino acids. The V and J ends lost 3 bases and 4 bases, in that order; junction bases with no gene match: 0. CDR3 DNA: TGTGCCAGCAGTGAGCGGGGGGGCACCGGGGAGCTGTTTTTT. Its protein is CASSERGGTGELFF.

The V and J genes are TRBV9 and TRBJ2-2; no definite D call. This CDR3 is built from 12 residues. Germline-derived CDR1 and CDR2 are SGDLS and YYNGEE. Trimming removed 4 bases from V and 1 base from J, with 2 bases in between. The CDR3 nucleotides are TGTGCCAGCAGCCAGAACACCGGGGAGCTGTTTTTT. It encodes CASSQNTGELFF.

The chain carries TRBV3-1 (or the pseudogene TRBV3-2) and TRBJ2-7, with 14 nucleotides matching TRBD2. This CDR3 comprises 15 residues. Trimming cost V 4 bases and J 3 bases; bases outside gene matches: 2. Germline V gene lookup returns CDR1 LGHDT and CDR2 YNNKEL (reference sequence). The CDR3 here is CASSPGLAGVYEQYF. DNA for the CDR3: TGTGCCAGCAGCCCGGGACTAGCGGGAGTCTACGAGCAGTACTTC.

The chain joins TRBV4-1 to TRBJ1-6, with D uncertain. Trimming cost V 4 bases and J 3 bases, with 13 bases left between them. Germline V gene lookup returns CDR1 MGHRA and CDR2 YSYEKL. The CDR3 consists of 16 residues. The CDR3 DNA reads as TGCGCCAGCAGCCCCAATGACGGAGACTATAATTCACCCCTCCACTTT. It is translated as CASSPNDGDYNSPLHF.

This clone has only one observation. The CDR3 DNA is TGTGCCAGTCATACTAGCGGGAGTTTCTCCTACAATGAGCAGTTCTTC. Its translation is CASHTSGSFSYNEQFF. This chain connects TRBV19 to TRBJ2-1; 11 bases line up with TRBD2. This CDR3 spans 16 amino acids. The germline V gene has CDR1 LNHDA and CDR2 SQIVND (reference sequence). With V trimmed by 8 bases and J by 0 bases, 6 bases remained unmatched.

The chain couples TRBV30 to TRBJ1-6; D may be TRBD1 (5 bases). V lost 1 base and J 11 bases, leaving 9 bases between the germline ends. The V gene's germline CDR1 is GTSNPN and CDR2 SVGIG (reference sequence). The CDR3 runs to 12 residues. CDR3 region: CAWSEQAPPLHF. Here the CDR3 DNA reads TGTGCCTGGAGTGAACAGGCGCCACCCCTCCACTTT. Complete variable domain (other parts from reference TRBV30 and TRBJ1-6): SQTIHQWPATLVQPVGSPLSLECTVEGTSNPNLYWYRQAAGRGLQLLFYSVGIGQISSEVPQNLSASRPQDRQFILSSKKLLLSDSGFYLCAWSEQAPPLHFGNGTRLTVT.

This clone was seen more than once but under ten times. This chain joins TRBV7-3 and TRBJ2-1; perhaps TRBD2 as D (5 bases). Germline CDR1 and CDR2: SGHTA and FQGTGA. With 4 bases removed from V and 10 bases from J, the gap between germline ends came to 14 bases. The CDR3 spans 13 residues. The CDR3 region is CASSSGPGREQFF. Here the CDR3 DNA reads TGTGCCAGCAGCTCCGGACCTGGGAGAGAGCAGTTCTTC.

The chain couples TRBV4-1 to TRBJ2-7; 8 bases are a match to TRBD2. The CDR3 contains 15 residues. Germline values: CDR1 MGHRA, CDR2 YSYEKL. The ends lost 1 base at V and 5 bases at J; junction bases unmatched: 7. CDR3 amino acids: CASSQVSGGANEQYF. As DNA, the CDR3 is TGCGCCAGCAGCCAAGTTTCCGGGGGGGCAAACGAGCAGTACTTC.

The chain carries TRBV2 and TRBJ2-1, with TRBD2 matching 9 bases. Germline assignment: CDR1 SNHLY and CDR2 FYNNEI. CDR3 length: 16 residues. The junction had 8 bases not matched to a gene; V was cut back by 4 bases and J by 4 bases. For the CDR3, the DNA is TGTGCCAGCAGTGCGACTAGCGGAAGACCTTACAATGAGCAGTTCTTC. Amino acid sequence: CASSATSGRPYNEQFF.

The chain uses TRBV3-1 (or the pseudogene TRBV3-2) and TRBJ2-2, with TRBD2 matching over 9 bases. The CDR3 consists of 18 residues. Germline V gives CDR1 LGHDT, CDR2 YNNKEL (reference sequence). The V gene end was trimmed by 1 base and the J gene end by 5 bases; junction bases not matched to a gene: 11. The chain's CDR3 is CASSQAGAAGGRTGELFF. The CDR3 region has the DNA TGTGCCAGCAGCCAAGCGGGGGCGGCGGGAGGGCGGACCGGGGAGCTGTTTTTT.

V usage is TRBV19 and J usage is TRBJ2-1; TRBD2 might be the D (6 bases). There are 16 residues in the CDR3. Looked up from germline, CDR1 is LNHDA and CDR2 is SQIVND (reference sequence). Between the trimmed V and J ends, which lost 6 bases and 7 bases, there was a span of 22 bases. The CDR3 DNA sequence: TGTGCCAGTAGCCATTCGGGGGAGGCTTCCAAGAATGAGCAGTTCTTC. Its translation is CASSHSGEASKNEQFF.

The chain combines TRBV4-2 with TRBJ1-1; 8 bases agree with TRBD1. Trimming removed 3 bases from V and 1 base from J; junction bases left unmatched: 4. Germline assignment: CDR1 LGHNA and CDR2 YNFKEQ. The CDR3 covers 15 residues. CDR3: CASSHGTGQNTEAFF. The CDR3 nucleotides read TGTGCCAGCAGCCACGGGACAGGACAGAACACTGAAGCTTTCTTT.

This clone turned up a few times. J is TRBJ2-1 and V is TRBV29-1; 12 bases agree with TRBD2. J gave up 4 bases and V 5 bases, and 12 bases lay outside the gene matches. The CDR3 length is 17 residues. CDR1 is SQVTM, CDR2 ANQGSEA, per germline. CDR3 protein: CSVPRGPSGGVYNEQFF. CDR3 bases: TGCAGCGTTCCCCGGGGGCCTAGCGGGGGGGTTTACAATGAGCAGTTCTTC.

This chain connects TRBV10-3 to TRBJ1-3, with D perhaps TRBD1 (6 bases). This CDR3 is 11 amino acids long. CDR1 is ENHRY, CDR2 SYGVKD, per germline. V was cut by 6 bases and J by 14 bases, with 14 bases left in between. CDR3 coding DNA: TGTGCCATCAGGGGGGCAGGGTGGGTATATTTT. The encoded protein is CAIRGAGWVYF.

V and J are TRBV7-2 and TRBJ1-5; unclear D gene. Germline CDR1 is SGHTA and CDR2 is FQGNSA. This CDR3 comprises 13 residues. Trimming stripped 5 bases from V and 0 bases from J, with 5 bases between. In DNA, the CDR3 is TGTGCCAGCAGCCGCAGTAGCAATCAGCCCCAGCATTTT. It is translated as CASSRSSNQPQHF.